Below are 10 T cell receptor beta chains sequenced from a single sample in a study of T cell responses to AZD1222 COVID-19 vaccine. Sequenced by immunoSEQ multiplex PCR; TCRdb stores in-frame clones only, minus some. Altogether tens of thousands of clones are present, 70% to 90% being singletons, with the ten largest covering approximately 2%. The sequencing used peripheral blood, collected on day 0 of AZD1222 vaccination. Source of these receptors: an adult in good health.

V and J are TRBV21-1 and TRBJ2-4; TRBD1 was called by the table and not checked on the DNA. TRBV21-1 is marked as a pseudogene. This CDR3 is 17 amino acids long. The CDR3 region has the DNA TGTGCCAGCAGCACTACAGGAATTCTAGTAGCCAAAAACATTCAGTACTTC. The encoded protein is CASSTTGILVAKNIQYF.

This clone appeared once. The chain is built from TRBV12-3 or TRBV12-4 and TRBJ1-2; 7 bases fit TRBD1. CDR3 length equals 13 residues. Trimming took 4 bases from V and 3 from J; bases not matched to a gene: 2. Here the CDR3 reads CASSSGTDYGYTF. The CDR3 DNA reads TGTGCCAGCAGTTCCGGGACAGACTATGGCTACACCTTC.

A single count supports this clone. The chain uses TRBV27 and TRBJ2-2; 13 bases are shared with TRBD2. The CDR3 sequence is 19 residues long. Germline CDR1 reads MNHEY; CDR2 reads SMNVEV (reference sequence). Trimming at V came to 8 bases and at J to 5 bases, leaving 17 bases not matched to a gene. CDR3 loop: CASGPRTSGSSIVTGELFF. CDR3 coding DNA: TGTGCCAGCGGGCCGCGGACTAGCGGGAGTTCAATAGTGACCGGGGAGCTGTTTTTT.

This chain connects TRBV5-4 to TRBJ1-3, with D perhaps TRBD1 (6 bases). Germline V lookup: CDR1 SGHNT, CDR2 YYREEE (reference sequence). V dropped 0 bases and J dropped 0 bases, with 10 bases sitting between them. The CDR3 extends over 16 amino acids. The CDR3 DNA reads TGTGCCAGCAGCTTGGTCGGGGGCCCCTCTGGAAACACCATATATTTT. Its protein is CASSLVGGPSGNTIYF.

The chain carries TRBV6-5 and TRBJ2-7, with TRBD1 identical over 8 bases. The germline gives CDR1 MNHEY, CDR2 SVGAGI. V was pared by 3 bases and J by 1 base, with 8 bases of the junction left unmatched. The CDR3 has 16 amino acids. CDR3 nucleotide sequence: TGTGCCAGCAGTTATGGACAGGGACACCGATCCTACGAGCAGTACTTC. It specifies CASSYGQGHRSYEQYF.

As for this clone: This sample includes further DNA sequences coding for the same CDR3. This rearrangement joins TRBV28 to TRBJ2-7; perhaps TRBD1 as D (6 bases). The CDR3 extends over 13 amino acids. Trimming removed 6 bases from V and 1 base from J, with 10 bases in between. CDR1 MDHEN and CDR2 SYDVKM come from the germline V gene. CDR3 in DNA: TGTGCCAGCAGCCTAGGGGGATCCTACGAGCAGTACTTC. Protein product: CASSLGGSYEQYF.

In DNA form, the CDR3 reads TGTGCCAGCAGCGTAGAGTTGGGGCTGGGTGAGCAGTTCTTC. It codes for CASSVELGLGEQFF. This sequence joins TRBV9 and TRBJ2-1; possibly TRBD1 for D (5 bases). Germline CDR1 reads SGDLS; CDR2 reads YYNGEE. The CDR3 is made up of 14 amino acids. Trimming cost V 0 bases and J 9 bases, with 13 bases left between them.

This sequence joins TRBV18 and TRBJ1-5; D not resolved. The germline CDR1 and CDR2 sequences are KGHSH and LQKENI. The CDR3 extends over 13 amino acids. V lost 3 bases and J 1 base, leaving 4 bases between the germline ends. CDR3 nucleotides: TGTGCCAGCTCACCGGCCAGCAATCAGCCCCAGCATTTT. Translation: CASSPASNQPQHF.

This clone has only one observation. This chain joins TRBV6-4 and TRBJ2-1; 7 nucleotides align to TRBD2. CDR3 length: 15 residues. From germline, CDR1 is MRHNA and CDR2 SNTAGT. The ends lost 5 bases at V and 1 base at J; junction bases unmatched: 5. The CDR3 DNA is TGTGCCAGCAGTTCTAGCGGAATGTCCTACAATGAGCAGTTCTTC. Translated, it gives CASSSSGMSYNEQFF.

The chain recombines TRBV24-1 with TRBJ2-3; 7 bases line up with TRBD2. The V gene end was trimmed by 0 bases and the J gene end by 3 bases; junction bases not matched to a gene: 5. CDR3 length equals 16 residues. CDR1 is KGHDR, CDR2 SFDVKD, per germline. This chain's CDR3 is CATSDLGGSRTDTQYF. Written as DNA, the CDR3 is TGTGCCACCAGTGATTTGGGCGGGAGTAGGACAGATACGCAGTATTTT.